The clone carrying this T cell receptor (beta chain) was observed a few times. Its antigen is unknown. The data stem from a study of T-cell memory formation after mild COVID-19. Overall study findings and caveats: There were some responding clones in pre-infection memory, which suggested that cross-reactive memory had joined. Clones that got smaller from day 15 to 85 had even CD4/CD8, while clones growing later tipped toward CD4+. Second-wave clones that peaked on day 37 lacked confirmed SARS-CoV-2 specificity. Shrinking CD4+ clones were chiefly CM and EM; CD8+ ones were chiefly EMRA.

J was trimmed by 5 bases and V by 6 bases; bases with no gene match: 19. Germline loops: CDR1 SQVTM, CDR2 ANQGSEA. The CDR3 loop spans 17 amino acids. TCRdb analysed the 5' RACE reads with MiXCR anew, one entry per CDR3 protein. The table records 110,000 to 150,000 distinct CDR3 sequences, 11% to 15% of them present only once. The chain joins TRBV29-1 to TRBJ2-1, with 7 bases matching TRBD2. Sample: PBMCs or a T cell subset sorted from them (not recorded which). The sequence was collected from an adult woman who had mild COVID-19 (a few samples of this study predate the infection). Cell type and time point are not known. The CDR3 here is CSVERFGGSLQDNEQFF. Here the CDR3 DNA reads TGCAGCGTAGAAAGGTTTGGCGGGAGCCTCCAGGACAATGAGCAGTTCTTC.